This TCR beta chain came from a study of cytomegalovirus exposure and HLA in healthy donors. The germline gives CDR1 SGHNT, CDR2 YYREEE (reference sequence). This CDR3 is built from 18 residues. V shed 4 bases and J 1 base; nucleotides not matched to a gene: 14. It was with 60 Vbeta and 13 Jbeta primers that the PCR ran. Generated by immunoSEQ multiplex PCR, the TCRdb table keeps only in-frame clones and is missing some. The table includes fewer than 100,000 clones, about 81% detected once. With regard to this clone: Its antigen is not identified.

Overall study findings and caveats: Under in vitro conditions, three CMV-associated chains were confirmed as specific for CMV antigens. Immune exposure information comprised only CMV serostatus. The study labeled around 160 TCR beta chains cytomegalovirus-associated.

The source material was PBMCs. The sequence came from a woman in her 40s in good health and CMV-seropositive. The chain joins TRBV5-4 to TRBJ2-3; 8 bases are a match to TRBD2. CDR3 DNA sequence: TGTGCCAGCAGCCTATGGAGGGAGGGGACTAGAGGCACAGATACGCAGTATTTT. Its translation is CASSLWREGTRGTDTQYF.